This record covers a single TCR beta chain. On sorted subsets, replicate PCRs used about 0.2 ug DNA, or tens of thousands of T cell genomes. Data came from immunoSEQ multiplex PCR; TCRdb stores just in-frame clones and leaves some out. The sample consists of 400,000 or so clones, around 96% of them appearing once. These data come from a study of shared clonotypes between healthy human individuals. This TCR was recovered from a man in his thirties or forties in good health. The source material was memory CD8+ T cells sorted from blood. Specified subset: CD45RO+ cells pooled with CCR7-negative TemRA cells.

CDR3 region: CASSESEGESYNEQFF. For the CDR3, the DNA is TGCGCCAGCAGTGAGTCGGAGGGGGAATCCTACAATGAGCAGTTCTTC. The chain joins TRBV10-1 to TRBJ2-1; D tentatively fits TRBD1 or TRBD2 (6 bases each). Between the trimmed V and J ends, which lost 0 bases and 1 base, there was a span of 10 bases. The V gene's germline CDR1 is WNHNN and CDR2 SYGVQD (reference sequence). This CDR3 has 16 amino acids.